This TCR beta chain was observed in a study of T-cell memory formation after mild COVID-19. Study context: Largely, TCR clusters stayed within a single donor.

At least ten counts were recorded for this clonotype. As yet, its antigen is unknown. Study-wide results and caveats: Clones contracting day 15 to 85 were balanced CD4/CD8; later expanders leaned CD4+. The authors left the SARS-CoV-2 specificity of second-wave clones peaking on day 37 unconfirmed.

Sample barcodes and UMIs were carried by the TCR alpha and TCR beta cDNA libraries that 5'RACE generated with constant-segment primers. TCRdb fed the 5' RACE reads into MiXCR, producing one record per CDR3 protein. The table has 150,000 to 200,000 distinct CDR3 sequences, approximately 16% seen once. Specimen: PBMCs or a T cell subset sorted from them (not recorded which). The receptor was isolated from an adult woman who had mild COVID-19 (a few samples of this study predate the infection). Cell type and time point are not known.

In DNA, the CDR3 is TGTGCCAGCAGCCCCACTACCCCCGGCCCTGGCGGAGGGGCAGATACGCAGTATTTT. Translating it yields CASSPTTPGPGGGADTQYF. J is TRBJ2-3 and V is TRBV7-3; D may be TRBD2 (6 bases). CDR1 SGHTA and CDR2 FQGTGA come from the germline V gene. The CDR3 is 19 residues long. With 5 bases removed from V and 4 bases from J, the gap between germline ends came to 28 bases.